These 27 T cell receptor beta chains originate from one sample sequenced in a study of blood T cell repertoires in COVID-19. Method: immunoSEQ multiplex PCR; TCRdb's copy keeps in-frame clones and lacks some. Of about 120,000 clones listed, around 83% were seen once; the top ten hold about 5.4%. Sequencing used peripheral blood. Receptors were obtained from a man older than 75 with active or convalescent COVID-19.

The V and J genes are TRBV6-6 and TRBJ2-2, with TRBD1 matching 8 bases. Germline V gene lookup returns CDR1 MNHNY and CDR2 SVGAGI (reference sequence). The J segment lost 6 bases and the V segment lost 6 bases, leaving 3 bases of the junction unmatched. This CDR3 has 13 residues. CDR3: CASSRQGPGELFF. Written as DNA, the CDR3 is TGTGCCAGCAGCAGACAGGGGCCCGGGGAGCTGTTTTTT.

The rearrangement uses TRBV4-3 and TRBJ1-5; D is ambiguous. The CDR3 is 15 residues long. Trimming cost V 2 bases and J 5 bases, with 13 bases left between them. CDR1 and CDR2 from the germline V gene are LGHNA and YSLEER. The CDR3 bases are TGCGCCAGCAGCCAATGGACGGACTCCTATCAGCCCCAGCATTTT. Protein: CASSQWTDSYQPQHF.

V and J are TRBV6-2 or TRBV6-3 and TRBJ1-4, with D possibly being TRBD1 (5 bases). This CDR3 has 15 residues. V lost 5 bases and J lost 7, with 17 bases in between. In germline, CDR1 is MNHEY, CDR2 SVGEGT. The CDR3 protein is CASSRPRAGGEKLFF. The CDR3 nucleotides are TGTGCCAGCAGTCGCCCCCGGGCCGGGGGTGAAAAACTGTTTTTT.

The chain couples TRBV29-1 to TRBJ1-2; 7 nucleotides agree with TRBD1. The CDR3 contains 13 residues. J gave up 8 bases and V 4 bases, and 10 bases lay outside the gene matches. Looked up from germline, CDR1 is SQVTM and CDR2 is ANQGSEA. CDR3 nucleotides: TGCAGCGTTGTCGGATCAGGGGGACAGGGCTACACCTTC. It specifies CSVVGSGGQGYTF.

V usage is TRBV24-1 and J usage is TRBJ1-2; 8 bases are shared with TRBD1. This CDR3 has 16 residues. V gave up 2 bases and J gave up 8 bases; unmatched junction bases: 12. Germline V gene lookup returns CDR1 KGHDR and CDR2 SFDVKD. DNA of the CDR3: TGTGCCACCAGTGATTCCGGGACAGGCCTACTAGGGGGCTACACCTTC. This codes for CATSDSGTGLLGGYTF.

Comments on this clone: The sample holds other DNA sequences that translate to the same CDR3. The chain recombines TRBV7-2 with TRBJ2-3; 11 bases are a match to TRBD2. Trimming removed 3 bases from V and 6 bases from J; junction bases left unmatched: 2. Germline CDR1 and CDR2: SGHTA and FQGNSA. This CDR3 has 14 residues. CDR3 DNA sequence: TGTGCCAGCAGCTTTAGCGGGGGGGCCGATACGCAGTATTTT. Amino acids: CASSFSGGADTQYF.

The V call is TRBV27, the J call TRBJ1-5; a weak D match, TRBD1 (5 bases). V was trimmed by 3 bases and J by 7 bases, leaving 7 bases between them. This CDR3 spans 12 amino acids. Germline V CDR1 and CDR2: MNHEY, SMNVEV (reference sequence). CDR3 in DNA: TGTGCCAGCAGTTTGCAGGGACAGCCCCAGCATTTT. This translates into CASSLQGQPQHF.

This clone was picked up one time. The chain has TRBV11-2 and TRBJ1-4; D may be TRBD1 (5 bases). CDR1 and CDR2 from the germline V gene are SGHAT and FQNNGV. This CDR3 is built from 13 residues. The ends were cut back, 5 bases at V and 10 bases at J, with 14 bases in the middle. The CDR3 sequence: CASSPTGSGKLFF. CDR3 nucleotides: TGTGCCAGCAGCCCCACAGGATCAGGAAAACTGTTTTTT.

The J gene is TRBJ2-2, the V gene TRBV27; D possibly corresponds to TRBD1 (5 bases). CDR1 is MNHEY, CDR2 SMNVEV, per germline (reference sequence). The CDR3 runs 16 residues. V dropped 5 bases and J dropped 1 base, with 14 bases sitting between them. The CDR3 is CASSPYTGVNTGELFF. DNA of the CDR3: TGTGCCAGCAGTCCGTACACAGGAGTGAACACCGGGGAGCTGTTTTTT.

This clone was counted only a few times. The chain couples TRBV4-3 to TRBJ2-1; TRBD2 matches 7 bases. Germline values: CDR1 LGHNA, CDR2 YSLEER. The J segment lost 6 bases and the V segment lost 1 base, leaving 9 bases of the junction unmatched. There are 16 residues in the CDR3. CDR3 nucleotide sequence: TGCGCCAGCAGCCAAGCACTCGCTAGCGGCCTCAATGAGCAGTTCTTC. Amino acid sequence: CASSQALASGLNEQFF.

This chain connects TRBV2 to TRBJ2-1, with 8 nucleotides matching TRBD2. The CDR3 sequence is 14 residues long. V shed 7 bases and J 5 bases; nucleotides not matched to a gene: 7. Germline assignment: CDR1 SNHLY and CDR2 FYNNEI. CDR3 sequence (DNA): TGTGCCAGCATTAGCGGGGCTTCCCACAATGAGCAGTTCTTC. This codes for CASISGASHNEQFF.

J is TRBJ1-1 and V is TRBV18; D not certain. Germline CDR1 KGHSH, CDR2 LQKENI. CDR3 length: 13 residues. V lost 3 bases and J 3 bases, leaving 8 bases between the germline ends. The CDR3 nucleotides are TGTGCCAGCTCACCCACCCGGGACACTGAAGCTTTCTTT. It is translated as CASSPTRDTEAFF.

The chain joins TRBV29-1 to TRBJ1-5, with D uncertain. CDR3 length: 10 residues. The V end lost 4 bases, the J end lost 9 bases, and 7 bases lay between the germline ends. Germline V gives CDR1 SQVTM, CDR2 ANQGSEA. The CDR3 nucleotides are TGCAGCGTTGTCACACCGCCCCAGCATTTT. It is translated as CSVVTPPQHF.

The V call is TRBV9, the J call TRBJ2-2; TRBD1 matches at 11 bases. The trim removed 3 bases at V and 5 bases at J, leaving 6 bases unmatched. Germline assignment: CDR1 SGDLS and CDR2 YYNGEE. This CDR3 region has 16 residues. The CDR3 DNA reads TGTGCCAGCAGCGGCCGGGACAGGGGGGTGACCGGGGAGCTGTTTTTT. It yields the protein CASSGRDRGVTGELFF.

This clone was counted a few times. The chain couples TRBV29-1 to TRBJ2-1; 7 bases agree with TRBD2. Per the germline V gene, CDR1 is SQVTM and CDR2 is ANQGSEA. This CDR3 has 15 amino acids. With 6 bases clipped from V and 9 bases from J, the junction kept 17 bases outside the gene matches. The CDR3 DNA follows: TGCAGCGTACCCGGGACTACCCTAGCTTGGCGTGAGCAGTTCTTC. Translated, it gives CSVPGTTLAWREQFF.

This clone was counted a few times. J is TRBJ2-1 and V is TRBV7-6; 11 nucleotides agree with TRBD1. J lost 9 bases, V lost 5 bases, and 12 bases had no gene match. Germline-derived CDR1 and CDR2 are SGHVS and FNYEAQ. CDR3 size: 16 residues. This CDR3 reads CASSHPGQGVLGEQFF. CDR3 nucleotides: TGTGCCAGCAGCCACCCGGGACAGGGGGTTCTAGGTGAGCAGTTCTTC.

The rearrangement links TRBV29-1 to TRBJ1-2, with a tentative D call TRBD1 (5 bases). CDR1 is SQVTM, CDR2 ANQGSEA, per germline. The CDR3 runs to 11 residues. Trimming pared 8 bases from V and 4 bases from J, leaving 11 bases between. The CDR3 coding sequence is TGCAGCCATGGGGGGGGCTATGGCTACACCTTC. Translated, it gives CSHGGGYGYTF. The variable domain in full, completed from reference TRBV29-1 and TRBJ1-2, reads SAVISQKPSRDICQRGTSLTIQCQVDSQVTMMFWYRQQPGQSLTLIATANQGSEATYESGFVIDKFPISRPNLTFSTLTVSNMSPEDSSIYLCSHGGGYGYTFGSGTRLTVV.

In DNA, the CDR3 is TGTGCCAGCAGCTCCCCGAGGACTAGCGGGGGGTGGGATGAGCAGTTCTTC. This gives the protein CASSSPRTSGGWDEQFF. The chain recombines TRBV11-2 with TRBJ2-1; 14 bases are shared with TRBD2. Germline CDR1 SGHAT, CDR2 FQNNGV. The CDR3 spans 17 residues. The V gene end was trimmed by 4 bases and the J gene end by 8 bases; junction bases not matched to a gene: 10.

This clone has a handful of counts. This chain connects TRBV5-1 to TRBJ2-7; a possible D gene is TRBD2 (5 bases). The germline V gene encodes CDR1 SGHRS and CDR2 YFSETQ. The CDR3 sequence is 15 residues long. V was clipped by 4 bases and J by 5 bases, with 19 bases between them. CDR3 coding DNA: TGCGCCAGCAGCCCGGGCGTCGGGTCCGGGGACGAGCAGTACTTC. Amino acid sequence: CASSPGVGSGDEQYF. The entire variable domain, with the rest obtained from reference TRBV5-1 and TRBJ2-7, is as follows: KAGVTQTPRYLIKTRGQQVTLSCSPISGHRSVSWYQQTPGQGLQFLFEYFSETQRNKGNFPGRFSGRQFSNSRSEMNVSTLELGDSALYLCASSPGVGSGDEQYFGPGTRLTVT.

This chain uses TRBV5-6 with TRBJ1-4; 10 nucleotides line up with TRBD1. Germline-derived CDR1 and CDR2 are SGHDT and YYEEEE. J gave up 8 bases and V 0 bases, and 4 bases lay outside the gene matches. This CDR3 has 15 residues. In DNA form, the CDR3 reads TGTGCCAGCAGCTTGGCTGGGACAGGGGAGGAAAAACTGTTTTTT. Protein sequence: CASSLAGTGEEKLFF.

The gene calls are TRBV19 and TRBJ2-2, with a weak D call TRBD1 (5 bases). There are 14 residues in the CDR3. The germline V gene encodes CDR1 LNHDA and CDR2 SQIVND (reference sequence). The germline V and J ends were trimmed by 10 bases and 6 bases, with 18 bases remaining between them. CDR3 amino acids: CATRLRTNPGELFF. The CDR3 DNA is TGTGCCACAAGACTTCGGACAAATCCCGGGGAGCTGTTTTTT.

This chain connects TRBV3-1 (or the pseudogene TRBV3-2) to TRBJ2-1, with D possibly being TRBD1 (6 bases). The length of the CDR3 is 13 residues. The V end lost 4 bases, the J end lost 8 bases, and 12 bases lay between the germline ends. Germline V gene data show CDR1 as LGHDT and CDR2 as YNNKEL (reference sequence). The CDR3: CASSRKGDDEQFF. Here the CDR3 DNA reads TGTGCCAGCAGCCGAAAGGGGGATGATGAGCAGTTCTTC.

This clone was recorded once. This chain joins TRBV29-1 and TRBJ2-2; possible D gene TRBD1, 5 bases. The CDR3 sequence is 13 residues long. The germline CDR1 and CDR2 sequences are SQVTM and ANQGSEA. Trimming stripped 7 bases from V and 3 bases from J, with 12 bases between. The CDR3 coding sequence is TGCAGCGCCCTGGGGCTGTACACCGGGGAGCTGTTTTTT. Translation: CSALGLYTGELFF.

V usage is TRBV7-8 and J usage is TRBJ2-6; 7 bases align to TRBD1. This CDR3 contains 11 residues. Unmatched junction bases numbered 0, after V lost 3 bases and J lost 13 bases. Germline V gene lookup returns CDR1 SGHVS and CDR2 FQNEAQ. The DNA for the CDR3 is TGTGCCAGCAGCTTCAGGGGGGTCCTGACTTTC. Its translation is CASSFRGVLTF.

V usage is TRBV6-2 or TRBV6-3 and J usage is TRBJ2-3, with 9 bases matching TRBD2. The CDR3 is 15 residues long. Germline lookup yields CDR1 MNHEY and CDR2 SVGEGT. Trimming at V came to 4 bases and at J to 0 bases, leaving 2 bases not matched to a gene. CDR3 region: CASSSSGASTDTQYF. Written as DNA, the CDR3 is TGTGCCAGCAGTTCTAGCGGGGCTAGCACAGATACGCAGTATTTT.

This chain joins TRBV14 and TRBJ2-2; 7 bases map to TRBD1. Germline V gives CDR1 SGHDN, CDR2 FVKESK. The CDR3 contains 16 residues. V shed 4 bases, J shed 0 bases, and the junction held 5 bases outside the gene matches. CDR3 region: CASSPWGTANTGELFF. CDR3 in DNA: TGTGCCAGCAGCCCCTGGGGGACAGCGAACACCGGGGAGCTGTTTTTT.

The chain employs TRBV27 and TRBJ2-3; weak D call: TRBD2 (6 bases). Trimming pared 1 base from V and 4 bases from J, leaving 15 bases between. CDR3 length: 16 amino acids. Germline values: CDR1 MNHEY, CDR2 SMNVEV (reference sequence). CDR3 in amino acids: CASSLWAGGGSDTQYF. CDR3 sequence (DNA): TGTGCCAGCAGTTTATGGGCTGGGGGAGGTTCAGATACGCAGTATTTT.